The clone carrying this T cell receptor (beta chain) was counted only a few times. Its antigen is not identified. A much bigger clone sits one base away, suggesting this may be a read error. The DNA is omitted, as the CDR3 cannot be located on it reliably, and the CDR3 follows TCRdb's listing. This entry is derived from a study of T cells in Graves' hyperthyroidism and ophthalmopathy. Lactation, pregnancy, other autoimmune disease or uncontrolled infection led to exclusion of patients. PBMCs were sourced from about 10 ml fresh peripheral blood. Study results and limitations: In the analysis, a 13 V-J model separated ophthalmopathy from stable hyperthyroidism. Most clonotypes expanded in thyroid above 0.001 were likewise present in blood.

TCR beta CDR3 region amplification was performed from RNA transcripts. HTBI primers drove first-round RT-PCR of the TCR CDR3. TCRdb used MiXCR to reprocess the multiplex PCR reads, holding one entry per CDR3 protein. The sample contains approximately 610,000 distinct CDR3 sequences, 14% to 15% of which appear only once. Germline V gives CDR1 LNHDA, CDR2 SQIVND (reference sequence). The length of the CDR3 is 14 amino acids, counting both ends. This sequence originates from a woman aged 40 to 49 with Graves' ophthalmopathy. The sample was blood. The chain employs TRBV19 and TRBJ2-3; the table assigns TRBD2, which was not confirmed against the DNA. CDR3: CASRVAGGSDTQCF.